One and the same sample provided the 20 T cell receptor beta chains below, sequenced in a study of cytomegalovirus exposure and HLA in healthy donors (TCRdb year 2017). Libraries were prepared through the immunoSEQ multiplex PCR assay. TCRdb retrieved this table from immuneACCESS and kept in-frame rearrangements only. Not all clones are present; in checked studies, unresolved V genes account for under half, and no reason is known for the remainder. Present in this sample are approximately 120,000 clones, approximately 90% of which were seen just once. Together, the top ten hold 1.5% to 2% of the sample. The sample consisted of PBMCs. The receptors were sampled from a woman aged 18-29 years in good health and CMV-seronegative.

The genes are TRBV10-3 and TRBJ2-7, with D possibly matching TRBD2 (7 bases). V was shortened by 4 bases and J by 9 bases, with 19 bases between the two germline ends. Per germline, CDR1 ENHRY and CDR2 SYGVKD. This CDR3 region has 14 residues. The CDR3 DNA is TGTGCCATCAGTGGGGGGGCGGGAGCAACGTGGCAGTACTTC. It yields the protein CAISGGAGATWQYF.

The CDR3, as DNA: TGTGCCAGCAGCTCCACCCGGGGAGGGGGGGAGGAGACCCAGTACTTC. Its translation: CASSSTRGGGEETQYF. The chain couples TRBV5-4 to TRBJ2-5, with a possible D match to TRBD2 (7 bases). CDR1 is SGHNT and CDR2 is YYREEE in the germline V gene (reference sequence). The CDR3 sequence is 16 residues long. Trimming cost V 3 bases and J 5 bases, with 20 bases left between them.

In its sample, this clone was seen once. The rearrangement uses TRBV5-1 and TRBJ2-5, with TRBD2 matching 14 bases. Germline CDR1 SGHRS, CDR2 YFSETQ. Trimming at V came to 4 bases and at J to 4 bases, leaving 3 bases not matched to a gene. CDR3 size: 15 residues. CDR3 region: CASSIGLAGGETQYF. CDR3 bases: TGCGCCAGCAGCATCGGACTAGCGGGAGGAGAGACCCAGTACTTC. The variable domain in full, with the rest retrieved from reference TRBV5-1 and TRBJ2-5, is KAGVTQTPRYLIKTRGQQVTLSCSPISGHRSVSWYQQTPGQGLQFLFEYFSETQRNKGNFPGRFSGRQFSNSRSEMNVSTLELGDSALYLCASSIGLAGGETQYFGPGTRLLVL.

This clone was detected once. The chain combines TRBV7-2 with TRBJ2-1; TRBD2 is a possible D gene (5 bases). Trimming shortened V by 1 base and J by 9 bases, and 13 bases separated the two germline ends. The CDR3 loop spans 14 amino acids. Germline CDR1 is SGHTA and CDR2 is FQGNSA. In DNA form, the CDR3 reads TGTGCCAGCAGCTTAGTAGCCCTAGCAGGTGAGCAGTTCTTC. It specifies CASSLVALAGEQFF.

In this sample, this clone turned up a few times. The chain recombines TRBV19 with TRBJ1-3; D is unresolved. The CDR3 loop spans 13 amino acids. V shed 3 bases and J shed 4 bases, with 7 bases lying between them. Germline CDR1 and CDR2: LNHDA and SQIVND (reference sequence). CDR3 DNA: TGTGCCAGTAGTATTCCCCGGGGAAACACCATATATTTT. This gives the protein CASSIPRGNTIYF.

CDR3 loop: CASSPGQSYGYTF. CDR3 coding DNA: TGCGCCAGCAGCCCCGGACAGTCCTATGGCTACACCTTC. The chain has TRBV5-1 and TRBJ1-2, with a tentative D call TRBD1 (6 bases). Germline V lookup: CDR1 SGHRS, CDR2 YFSETQ. This CDR3 contains 13 residues. V lost 4 bases, J lost 4 bases, and 11 bases lay in between.

The chain is built from TRBV13 and TRBJ2-3, with 11 bases identical to TRBD2. The germline V gene has CDR1 PRHDT and CDR2 FYEKMQ (reference sequence). V was pared by 5 bases and J by 4 bases, with 14 bases of the junction left unmatched. This CDR3 comprises 18 residues. The CDR3 region has the DNA TGTGCCAGCAGCGGGGGGATAGCGGGAGGGCCCAGTGCAGATACGCAGTATTTT. Protein sequence: CASSGGIAGGPSADTQYF. Combining the CDR3 with reference TRBV13 and TRBJ2-3 gives the whole variable domain AAGVIQSPRHLIKEKRETATLKCYPIPRHDTVYWYQQGPGQDPQFLISFYEKMQSDKGSIPDRFSAQQFSDYHSELNMSSLELGDSALYFCASSGGIAGGPSADTQYFGPGTRLTVL.

This clone was recorded a few times. V is TRBV4-3 and J is TRBJ1-2; D not certain. Deletions cut 4 bases from V and 5 bases from J, with 20 bases between. Germline CDR1 reads LGHNA; CDR2 reads YSLEER. The CDR3 spans 16 residues. CDR3 sequence reads: CASSPQVGAVIYGYTF. The CDR3 DNA is TGCGCCAGCAGCCCCCAGGTGGGAGCGGTGATATATGGCTACACCTTC.

The chain joins TRBV4-2 to TRBJ2-7, with D possibly TRBD1 on 5 matching bases. The CDR3 has 16 residues. Germline lookup yields CDR1 LGHNA and CDR2 YNFKEQ. V lost 4 bases to trimming and J lost 2 bases, with 18 bases between them. The chain's CDR3 is CASSPSRTQTTYEQYF. CDR3 DNA: TGTGCCAGCAGCCCATCGAGGACACAGACCACCTACGAGCAGTACTTC.

The chain carries TRBV4-1 and TRBJ2-5, with 13 bases lining up with TRBD2. The germline V gene has CDR1 MGHRA and CDR2 YSYEKL. This CDR3 comprises 19 residues. V gave up 2 bases and J gave up 7 bases; unmatched junction bases: 16. The CDR3 spells CASSQSGVGLAGTTGTQYF. In DNA form, the CDR3 reads TGCGCCAGCAGCCAAAGTGGGGTGGGACTAGCGGGGACGACGGGGACCCAGTACTTC.

The CDR3 DNA follows: TGTGCCAGCAGCACGGGACAGACTGTAGTGCACGAGCAGTACTTC. This codes for CASSTGQTVVHEQYF. V is TRBV9 and J is TRBJ2-7; 7 bases match TRBD1. This CDR3 is 15 amino acids long. The germline gives CDR1 SGDLS, CDR2 YYNGEE. The V segment lost 4 bases and the J segment 5 bases; nucleotides outside the gene matches: 12.

This clone showed up just once. V gene TRBV30 combines with J gene TRBJ2-7; 7 nucleotides agree with TRBD1. The CDR3 length is 15 residues. Germline assignment: CDR1 GTSNPN and CDR2 SVGIG (reference sequence). Trimming cost V 2 bases and J 2 bases; bases outside gene matches: 9. DNA for the CDR3: TGTGCCTGGAGTCCCAGAGACAGGGTCCCCTACGAGCAGTACTTC. Translation: CAWSPRDRVPYEQYF.

The rearrangement uses TRBV7-3 and TRBJ2-1; 11 bases map to TRBD1. Trimming at V came to 4 bases and at J to 5 bases, leaving 4 bases not matched to a gene. The CDR3 is made up of 15 amino acids. The V gene's germline CDR1 is SGHTA and CDR2 FQGTGA. CDR3 loop: CASSSGTGGNNEQFF. CDR3 coding DNA: TGTGCCAGCAGCTCCGGGACAGGGGGTAACAATGAGCAGTTCTTC.

The chain links TRBV9 to TRBJ1-5, with 9 nucleotides matching TRBD1. The germline gives CDR1 SGDLS, CDR2 YYNGEE. V lost 5 bases, J lost 7 bases, and 4 bases stayed unmatched. The CDR3 is 13 residues long. The CDR3 protein is CASSQQGAQPQHF. The CDR3 DNA reads as TGTGCCAGCAGTCAACAGGGGGCCCAGCCCCAGCATTTT.

This rearrangement joins TRBV5-1 to TRBJ2-1; possibly TRBD2 for D (6 bases). Trimming removed 3 bases from V and 8 bases from J, with 12 bases in between. Germline V gene lookup returns CDR1 SGHRS and CDR2 YFSETQ. The CDR3 consists of 13 residues. The CDR3 sequence is CASSSLGEDEQFF. The CDR3 DNA reads TGCGCCAGCAGCTCCCTGGGGGAGGATGAGCAGTTCTTC.

V and J are TRBV7-2 and TRBJ2-1; TRBD2 agrees at 11 bases. Per the germline V gene, CDR1 is SGHTA and CDR2 is FQGNSA. The V and J ends lost 5 bases and 4 bases, in that order; junction bases with no gene match: 4. The CDR3 covers 15 residues. CDR3 protein: CASSVTSGEYNEQFF. Here the CDR3 DNA reads TGTGCCAGCAGCGTGACTAGCGGGGAATACAATGAGCAGTTCTTC.

This clone was recorded only once. The chain links TRBV27 to TRBJ1-1; D gene ambiguous. Trimming pared 5 bases from V and 1 base from J, leaving 17 bases between. The CDR3 is 16 amino acids. CDR1 is MNHEY and CDR2 is SMNVEV in the germline V gene (reference sequence). The DNA of the CDR3 is TGTGCCAGCAGTCTCCACCCCGGCGGAGGGAACACTGAAGCTTTCTTT. Protein sequence: CASSLHPGGGNTEAFF.

This clone was recorded a few times. The chain has TRBV19 and TRBJ1-1; D is uncertain. Deletions cut 7 bases from V and 0 bases from J, with 12 bases between. The CDR3 extends over 14 amino acids. Germline V lookup: CDR1 LNHDA, CDR2 SQIVND (reference sequence). The CDR3 is CASNWRSMNTEAFF. In DNA form, the CDR3 reads TGTGCCAGTAATTGGAGATCGATGAACACTGAAGCTTTCTTT. The full variable domain, completed using reference TRBV19 and TRBJ1-1, is DGGITQSPKYLFRKEGQNVTLSCEQNLNHDAMYWYRQDPGQGLRLIYYSQIVNDFQKGDIAEGYSVSREKKESFPLTVTSAQKNPTAFYLCASNWRSMNTEAFFGQGTRLTVV.

The chain couples TRBV27 to TRBJ2-7; tentatively, D is TRBD1 (5 bases). V shed 4 bases and J shed 7 bases, with 14 bases lying between them. The CDR3 extends over 13 amino acids. Looked up from germline, CDR1 is MNHEY and CDR2 is SMNVEV (reference sequence). In DNA, the CDR3 is TGTGCCAGCAGTTGGACCCCAGGGCAGGAGCAGTACTTC. Translation: CASSWTPGQEQYF.

About this clone: Mismatch with germline at one junction end may stem from a read error. The CDR3 coding sequence is TGTGCCAGCAGAGAGGGGGCGGCAAAGTTC. It encodes CASREGAAKF. The gene calls are TRBV6-1 and TRBJ1-2; 7 bases are a match to TRBD1. This CDR3 is built from 10 residues. Germline V gene data show CDR1 as MNHNS and CDR2 as SASEGT.